This T cell receptor beta chain was identified in a study of blood T cells in healthy people across ages. Study findings and constraints: The unknown donor CMV status may have confounded expanded clonotype changes. Observed TCR beta diversity per million T cells went down as age went up. This fall followed a roughly linear course with age. It was the long-lived donors that had more naive CD4+ cells and higher diversity than aged donors.

It was with a sample-barcoded 5' primer and a J-beta primer mix that a second PCR of roughly 6 to 11 cycles was run. TCRdb itself ran the 5' RACE reads through MiXCR, one entry per CDR3 protein. The table includes around 870,000 distinct CDR3 sequences, under 35% detected once. This clonotype was seen once. Antigen unknown. The junction had 12 bases not matched to a gene; V was cut back by 4 bases and J by 4 bases. Per the germline V gene, CDR1 is SEHNR and CDR2 is FQNEAQ (reference sequence). The CDR3 has 17 amino acids. Sequenced: blood. The chain couples TRBV7-9 to TRBJ2-7, with 11 bases that match TRBD2. The TCR was taken from an elderly woman in good health. The CDR3 here is CASSSLAGGRRSYEQYF. The CDR3 DNA sequence: TGTGCCAGCAGCTCCCTAGCGGGGGGACGAAGATCTTACGAGCAGTACTTC. The variable domain in full, completed from reference TRBV7-9 and TRBJ2-7, reads DTGVSQNPRHKITKRGQNVTFRCDPISEHNRLYWYRQTLGQGPEFLTYFQNEAQLEKSRLLSDRFSAERPKGSFSTLEIQRTEQGDSAMYLCASSSLAGGRRSYEQYFGPGTRLTVT.